A single sample gave rise to the 25 T cell receptor beta chains below, sequenced in a study of Ad26.COV2.S vaccination and SARS-CoV-2 variants. Treatment of the sample: 15 to 20 received Ad26.COV2.S at low or high dose, single or two shots; about five received placebo; per-sample allocation not given. On day 63 after the first injection, vaccine and placebo recipients gave samples. This table comes from immunoSEQ multiplex PCR, and its TCRdb copy is limited to in-frame clones, with some not included. This table has more than 250,000 clones, around 87% appearing once. The sequencing here drew on peripheral blood, taken in a trial of Ad26.COV2.S vaccine versus placebo. These receptors were obtained from a person between 18 and 59 years old who received the Ad26.COV2.S COVID-19 vaccine or a placebo.

The V and J genes are TRBV27 and TRBJ1-6, with 9 bases matching TRBD1. The germline CDR1 and CDR2 sequences are MNHEY and SMNVEV (reference sequence). Unmatched junction bases numbered 6, after V lost 5 bases and J lost 10 bases. The CDR3 covers 14 residues. CDR3 loop: CASSPDRGGSPLHF. The CDR3 DNA follows: TGTGCCAGCAGTCCTGACAGGGGGGGATCACCCCTCCACTTT.

The rearrangement joins TRBV5-1 to TRBJ1-3; no reliable D call. CDR1 SGHRS and CDR2 YFSETQ come from the germline V gene. V lost 5 bases and J 7 bases, leaving 13 bases between the germline ends. The CDR3 is 13 amino acids. As DNA, the CDR3 is TGCGCCAGCAGGTCGGGAGATAGGAACACCATATATTTT. Its translation: CASRSGDRNTIYF.

The chain combines TRBV9 with TRBJ2-3; D not certain. V shed 4 bases and J shed 6 bases, with 18 bases lying between them. The CDR3 covers 15 residues. Germline loops: CDR1 SGDLS, CDR2 YYNGEE. The CDR3 nucleotides are TGTGCCAGCAGCCCCACGGTCGCGTTAAGGGATACGCAGTATTTT. It specifies CASSPTVALRDTQYF.

The J gene is TRBJ2-7, the V gene TRBV5-1; 10 bases align to TRBD2. V shed 3 bases, J shed 2 bases, and the junction held 5 bases outside the gene matches. The CDR3 sequence is 15 residues long. Per germline, CDR1 SGHRS and CDR2 YFSETQ. Written as DNA, the CDR3 is TGCGCCAGCAGCTACCCTAGCGGGGGAACCTACGAGCAGTACTTC. Translated: CASSYPSGGTYEQYF.

This chain links TRBV23-1 with TRBJ1-4; the match to TRBD1 covers 7 bases. TRBV23-1 is an ORF, and what it does is uncertain. The CDR3 is made up of 20 amino acids. Trimming took 3 bases from V and 0 from J; bases not matched to a gene: 16. CDR3 loop: CASSHLTGRHLGPTNEKLFF. The CDR3 nucleotides read TGCGCCAGCAGTCACCTGACAGGGCGCCACTTGGGACCAACTAATGAAAAACTGTTTTTT.

The chain uses TRBV30 and TRBJ1-2; 7 positions match TRBD1. The CDR3 extends over 15 amino acids. V shed 1 base and J 4 bases; nucleotides not matched to a gene: 9. CDR1 GTSNPN and CDR2 SVGIG come from the germline V gene (reference sequence). This chain's CDR3 is CAWSAAGQTFYGYTF. CDR3 coding DNA: TGTGCCTGGAGTGCTGCGGGACAGACCTTCTATGGCTACACCTTC.

This clone occurred once. Written as DNA, the CDR3 is TGTGCCAGCAGCTTAGCGGGGGTGACGAACACCGGGGAGCTGTTTTTT. It yields the protein CASSLAGVTNTGELFF. The V gene is TRBV7-2, the J gene TRBJ2-2, with D tentatively TRBD1 or TRBD2 (5 bases each). V lost 0 bases to trimming and J lost 0 bases, with 8 bases between them. The germline gives CDR1 SGHTA, CDR2 FQGNSA. The length of the CDR3 is 16 residues.

This clone has a handful of counts. The gene calls are TRBV5-8 and TRBJ1-5; possible D gene TRBD1, 5 bases. The V end lost 4 bases, the J end lost 3 bases, and 14 bases lay between the germline ends. The CDR3 totals 15 residues. Looked up from germline, CDR1 is SGHTS and CDR2 is YDEGEE. CDR3 coding DNA: TGTGCCAGCAGCCTGACCGGGACTCTCAATCAGCCCCAGCATTTT. It translates to CASSLTGTLNQPQHF.

The genes are TRBV25-1 and TRBJ1-3; 7 bases fit TRBD1. CDR1 and CDR2 (germline): MGHDK, SYGVNS. This CDR3 is built from 15 residues. With V trimmed by 7 bases and J by 6 bases, 12 bases remained unmatched. The CDR3 region is CASTNSTGAENTIYF. DNA of the CDR3: TGTGCCAGCACCAACTCCACAGGGGCTGAAAACACCATATATTTT.

This chain links TRBV13 with TRBJ2-1; 7 positions agree with TRBD1. CDR3 length equals 13 residues. The germline V gene has CDR1 PRHDT and CDR2 FYEKMQ (reference sequence). V lost 4 bases to trimming and J lost 8 bases; unmatched junction nucleotides: 5. CDR3 in amino acids: CASSSEGAYEQFF. DNA of the CDR3: TGTGCCAGCAGCTCCGAGGGGGCTTATGAGCAGTTCTTC.

CDR3 nucleotides: TGTGCCAGTAGTATAGCCACACAGGGTTCGGCCTATGGCTACACCTTC. Translating it yields CASSIATQGSAYGYTF. The V gene is TRBV19, the J gene TRBJ1-2, with TRBD1 as a possible D gene (6 bases). The CDR3 spans 16 residues. CDR1 and CDR2 from the germline V gene are LNHDA and SQIVND (reference sequence). Between the trimmed V and J ends, which lost 1 base and 4 bases, there was a span of 16 bases.

V is TRBV3-1 (or the pseudogene TRBV3-2) and J is TRBJ2-1; 9 bases are shared with TRBD1. V dropped 4 bases and J dropped 1; count of bases not matched to a gene: 8. The CDR3 totals 17 residues. CDR1 and CDR2 (germline): LGHDT, YNNKEL (reference sequence). The CDR3 loop is CASSPQQGARSYNEQFF. CDR3 DNA sequence: TGTGCCAGCAGCCCACAACAGGGGGCTAGGTCCTACAATGAGCAGTTCTTC.

J is TRBJ1-2 and V is TRBV7-2; tentative D call: TRBD1 (6 bases). V was clipped by 4 bases and J by 5 bases, with 11 bases between them. The germline V gene has CDR1 SGHTA and CDR2 FQGNSA. This CDR3 has 13 amino acids. The CDR3, as DNA: TGTGCCAGCAGCTCCGGGACACAGTATGGCTACACCTTC. This codes for CASSSGTQYGYTF.

This rearrangement joins TRBV6-2 or TRBV6-3 to TRBJ2-7; D is possibly TRBD2 (6 bases). This CDR3 has 16 amino acids. Trimming left V 3 bases short and J 2 bases short, with 17 bases between. Germline-derived CDR1 and CDR2 are MNHEY and SVGEGT. The CDR3 DNA is TGTGCCAGCAGTTATGGGGTAGAGCGGGCCGCCTACGAGCAGTACTTC. Its translation is CASSYGVERAAYEQYF.

The J gene is TRBJ2-7, the V gene TRBV18, with 11 bases that match TRBD2. The V segment lost 4 bases and the J segment 3 bases; nucleotides outside the gene matches: 5. This CDR3 has 15 residues. In germline, CDR1 is KGHSH, CDR2 LQKENI. The CDR3 DNA is TGTGCCAGCTCACGAACTAGCGGGGGTTACTACGAGCAGTACTTC. Translating gives CASSRTSGGYYEQYF.

Only one count was recorded for this clone. V is TRBV6-6 and J is TRBJ2-3; D perhaps matches TRBD2 (5 bases). CDR1 and CDR2 from the germline V gene are MNHNY and SVGAGI (reference sequence). CDR3 length: 12 amino acids. Trimming left V 6 bases short and J 6 bases short, with 10 bases between. CDR3 protein: CASRPTGDTQYF. Written as DNA, the CDR3 is TGTGCCAGCAGACCGACGGGGGATACGCAGTATTTT.

The chain has TRBV27 and TRBJ1-5; TRBD1 matches at 7 bases. J lost 0 bases, V lost 4 bases, and 15 bases had no gene match. This CDR3 is built from 19 residues. Germline loops: CDR1 MNHEY, CDR2 SMNVEV (reference sequence). In nucleotides, the CDR3 is TGTGCCAGCAGTTCGCCCCGACAGGGAAAATTTTATAGCAATCAGCCCCAGCATTTT. This encodes CASSSPRQGKFYSNQPQHF.

The chain recombines TRBV3-1 (or the pseudogene TRBV3-2) with TRBJ2-7; TRBD2 aligns across 13 bases. After removal of 0 bases from V and 2 bases from J, the junction contained 4 bases not matched to a gene. Germline-derived CDR1 and CDR2 are LGHDT and YNNKEL (reference sequence). The CDR3 runs to 17 residues. The CDR3 bases are TGTGCCAGCAGCCAAGATGAGGGACTAGCGGGACCCTACGAGCAGTACTTC. Protein: CASSQDEGLAGPYEQYF.

The chain is built from TRBV6-2 or TRBV6-3 and TRBJ1-4; 8 nucleotides match TRBD1. CDR1 and CDR2 (germline): MNHEY, SVGEGT. The CDR3 spans 16 residues. J gave up 1 base and V 2 bases, and 3 bases lay outside the gene matches. In nucleotides, the CDR3 is TGTGCCAGCAGTTACCGGACAGGGTTAACTAATGAAAAACTGTTTTTT. Its translation: CASSYRTGLTNEKLFF.

V is TRBV14 and J is TRBJ1-3; maybe TRBD1 (5 bases). Per the germline V gene, CDR1 is SGHDN and CDR2 is FVKESK. CDR3 length: 16 amino acids. With 1 base removed from V and 1 base from J, the gap between germline ends came to 11 bases. This chain's CDR3 is CASSQGYPGSGNTIYF. The CDR3 DNA reads TGTGCCAGCAGCCAAGGGTACCCAGGGTCTGGAAACACCATATATTTT.

The chain employs TRBV20-1 and TRBJ2-2, with a possible D match to TRBD2 (6 bases). From germline, CDR1 is DFQATT and CDR2 SNEGSKA (reference sequence). Deletions cut 3 bases from V and 1 base from J, with 9 bases between. The CDR3 has 14 amino acids. This CDR3 is CSASSGENTGELFF. The CDR3 nucleotides are TGCAGTGCTAGTTCGGGGGAGAACACCGGGGAGCTGTTTTTT.

V and J are TRBV19 and TRBJ2-2; D may be TRBD2 (5 bases). Trimming took 5 bases from V and 7 from J, leaving 11 bases between them. Germline lookup yields CDR1 LNHDA and CDR2 SQIVND (reference sequence). This CDR3 has 13 residues. Here the CDR3 reads CASSRAGGGELFF. DNA for the CDR3: TGTGCCAGTAGTCGGGCGGGCGGCGGGGAGCTGTTTTTT.

The chain couples TRBV7-6 to TRBJ1-1; the D is unclear. The CDR3 is 15 amino acids. CDR1 is SGHVS and CDR2 is FNYEAQ in the germline V gene. Trimming stripped 0 bases from V and 1 base from J, with 9 bases between. DNA for the CDR3: TGTGCCAGCAGCTTAGCTCCCCCCCCGAACACTGAAGCTTTCTTT. It encodes CASSLAPPPNTEAFF.

The chain employs TRBV7-6 and TRBJ2-2, with 10 positions matching TRBD1. The J segment lost 0 bases and the V segment lost 5 bases, leaving 3 bases of the junction unmatched. This CDR3 has 16 amino acids. The germline CDR1 and CDR2 sequences are SGHVS and FNYEAQ. The CDR3 loop is CASSLGQGANTGELFF. In DNA, the CDR3 is TGTGCCAGCAGCCTAGGACAGGGGGCGAACACCGGGGAGCTGTTTTTT.

There are a few counts of this clone. The rearrangement links TRBV30 to TRBJ1-3; 7 nucleotides align to TRBD1. The CDR3 extends over 14 amino acids. CDR1 GTSNPN and CDR2 SVGIG come from the germline V gene (reference sequence). Trimming took 2 bases from V and 1 from J; bases not matched to a gene: 2. Written as DNA, the CDR3 is TGTGCCTGGAGTCCGGGACAGTCTGGAAACACCATATATTTT. It yields the protein CAWSPGQSGNTIYF.